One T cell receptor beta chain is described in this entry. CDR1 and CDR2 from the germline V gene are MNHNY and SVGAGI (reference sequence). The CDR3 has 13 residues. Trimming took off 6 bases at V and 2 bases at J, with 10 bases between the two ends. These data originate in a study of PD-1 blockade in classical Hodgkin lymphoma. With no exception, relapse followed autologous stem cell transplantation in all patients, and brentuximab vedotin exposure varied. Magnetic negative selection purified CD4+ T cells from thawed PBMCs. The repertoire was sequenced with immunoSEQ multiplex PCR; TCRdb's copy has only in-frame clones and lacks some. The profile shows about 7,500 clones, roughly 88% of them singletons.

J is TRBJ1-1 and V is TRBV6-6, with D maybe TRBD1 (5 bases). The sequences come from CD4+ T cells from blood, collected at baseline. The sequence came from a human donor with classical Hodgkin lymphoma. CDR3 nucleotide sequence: TGTGCCAGCAGGATTGACAGAAACACTGAAGCTTTCTTT. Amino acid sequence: CASRIDRNTEAFF.